This T cell receptor (beta chain) was captured in a study of blood T cell repertoires in COVID-19. The germline V gene has CDR1 LNHDA and CDR2 SQIVND (reference sequence). V lost 8 bases to trimming and J lost 1 base; unmatched junction nucleotides: 4. CDR3 length: 15 amino acids. Under the authors' procedure: Estimation of nucleated cell counts relied on the amplification of reference gene primers. Some clones are missing from TCRdb's copy, which holds only in-frame ones; the method was immunoSEQ multiplex PCR. V and J calls and clone size are copied from that table; D and trimming were computed from the DNA. The sample holds approximately 140,000 clones, about 88% seen once.

This clonotype was sampled from a human donor with COVID-19, enrolled during active disease. The donor label of this sample is uncertain. The rearrangement links TRBV19 to TRBJ2-4; 11 nucleotides align to TRBD1. The sequenced sample was peripheral blood. CDR3 residues: CASWGQGVAKNIQYF. CDR3 DNA: TGTGCCAGTTGGGGACAGGGGGTCGCCAAAAACATTCAGTACTTC.